A single T cell receptor beta chain is shown here with its context. Its specificity is not known. This sample was included in a study of cytomegalovirus exposure and HLA in healthy donors. Looking at the study overall: Of the donors genotyped, 398 in all, 81% fell in the Caucasian-associated ancestry cluster.

Overall study results and limits: There were three CMV-associated chains whose specificity for CMV antigens was confirmed in vitro.

The primer mix had 60 Vbeta and 13 Jbeta primers. Here immunoSEQ multiplex PCR was the method, and the copy in TCRdb shows in-frame clones only, minus some. In the table there are 180,000 or so clones, 82% of which are singletons. Sequences were obtained from PBMCs. The receptor's source is a woman aged 50 to 60 in good health and CMV-seropositive.

CDR3 sequence: CATSRAGLAGEDTQYF. The CDR3 nucleotides are TGTGCCACCAGCAGAGCGGGACTAGCGGGGGAAGATACGCAGTATTTT. V and J are TRBV15 and TRBJ2-3; 14 bases match TRBD2. The CDR3 runs to 16 residues. The trim removed 1 base at V and 5 bases at J, leaving 2 bases unmatched. The germline V gene has CDR1 LNHNV and CDR2 YYDKDF (reference sequence).